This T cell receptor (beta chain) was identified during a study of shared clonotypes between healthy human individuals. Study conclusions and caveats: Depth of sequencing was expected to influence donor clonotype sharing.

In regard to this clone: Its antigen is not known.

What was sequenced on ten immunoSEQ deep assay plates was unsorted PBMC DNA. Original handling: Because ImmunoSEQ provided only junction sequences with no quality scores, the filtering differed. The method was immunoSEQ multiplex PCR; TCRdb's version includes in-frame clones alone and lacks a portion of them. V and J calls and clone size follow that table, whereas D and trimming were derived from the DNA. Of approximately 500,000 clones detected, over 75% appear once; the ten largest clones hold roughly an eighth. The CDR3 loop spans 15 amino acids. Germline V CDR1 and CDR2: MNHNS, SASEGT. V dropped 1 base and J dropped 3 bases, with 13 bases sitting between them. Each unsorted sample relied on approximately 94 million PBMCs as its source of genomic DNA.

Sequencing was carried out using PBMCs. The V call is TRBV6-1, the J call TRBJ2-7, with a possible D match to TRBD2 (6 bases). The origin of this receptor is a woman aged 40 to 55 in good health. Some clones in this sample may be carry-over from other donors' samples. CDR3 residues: CASSEVGGIYYEQYF. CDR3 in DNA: TGTGCCAGCAGTGAAGTAGGCGGGATCTACTACGAGCAGTACTTC.